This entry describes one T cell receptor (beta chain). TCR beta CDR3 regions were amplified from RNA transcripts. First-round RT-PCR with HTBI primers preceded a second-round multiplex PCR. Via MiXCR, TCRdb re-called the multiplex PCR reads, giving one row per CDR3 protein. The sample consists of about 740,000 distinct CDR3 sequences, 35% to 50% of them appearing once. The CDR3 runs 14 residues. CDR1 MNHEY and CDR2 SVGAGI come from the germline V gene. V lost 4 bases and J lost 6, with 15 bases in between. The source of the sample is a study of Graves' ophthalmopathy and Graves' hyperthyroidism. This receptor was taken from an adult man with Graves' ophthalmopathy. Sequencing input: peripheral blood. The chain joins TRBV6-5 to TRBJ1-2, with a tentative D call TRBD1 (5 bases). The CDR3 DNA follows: TGTGCCAGCAGTTGGTCAGGGTATGACGATGGCTACACCTTC. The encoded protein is CASSWSGYDDGYTF.